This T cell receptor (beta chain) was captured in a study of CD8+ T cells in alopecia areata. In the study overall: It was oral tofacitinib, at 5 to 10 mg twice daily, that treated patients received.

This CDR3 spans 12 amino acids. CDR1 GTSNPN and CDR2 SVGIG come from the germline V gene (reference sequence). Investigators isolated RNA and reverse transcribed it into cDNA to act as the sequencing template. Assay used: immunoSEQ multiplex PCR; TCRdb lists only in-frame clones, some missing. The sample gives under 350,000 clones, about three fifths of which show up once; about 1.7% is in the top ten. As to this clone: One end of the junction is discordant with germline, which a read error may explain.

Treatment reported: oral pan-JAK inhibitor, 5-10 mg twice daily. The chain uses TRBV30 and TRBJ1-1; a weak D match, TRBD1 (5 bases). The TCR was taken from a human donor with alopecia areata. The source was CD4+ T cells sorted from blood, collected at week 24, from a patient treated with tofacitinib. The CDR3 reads CAWDRGNTEALF. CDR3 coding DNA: TGTGCCTGGGACAGAGGGAACACTGAAGCTCTCTTT. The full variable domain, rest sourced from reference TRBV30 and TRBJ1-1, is SQTIHQWPATLVQPVGSPLSLECTVEGTSNPNLYWYRQAAGRGLQLLFYSVGIGQISSEVPQNLSASRPQDRQFILSSKKLLLSDSGFYLCAWDRGNTEALFGQGTRLTVV.